The next 21 T cell receptor beta chains were all read from a single sample in a study of OX40 agonist ivuxolimab in advanced cancers. The repertoire was sequenced with immunoSEQ multiplex PCR; TCRdb's copy has only in-frame clones and lacks some. The top ten hold around 4.6% of the sample, which has about 55,000 clones, approximately 80% seen once. Material: CD4+ or CD8+ T cells sorted from blood, obtained in a trial of the OX40 agonist ivuxolimab. All receptors come from an adult with an advanced solid tumor such as melanoma, head and neck, liver or kidney cancer.

The chain uses TRBV27 and TRBJ2-5; TRBD2 matches at 10 bases. This CDR3 has 16 amino acids. The germline CDR1 and CDR2 sequences are MNHEY and SMNVEV (reference sequence). V was clipped by 5 bases and J by 5 bases; unmatched bases: 11. The CDR3 DNA reads TGTGCCAGCAGTCCCCGAGAAGCGGGGGGGCTGGAGACCCAGTACTTC. As protein: CASSPREAGGLETQYF.

The chain couples TRBV2 to TRBJ2-7; D is perhaps TRBD1 or TRBD2 (5 bases each). Germline V gene data show CDR1 as SNHLY and CDR2 as FYNNEI. The CDR3 consists of 14 residues. The V end lost 4 bases, the J end lost 4 bases, and 14 bases lay between the germline ends. The CDR3 sequence: CASSVGTISYEQYF. CDR3 DNA: TGTGCCAGCAGTGTTGGGACGATCTCGTACGAGCAGTACTTC. The full variable domain, its missing parts supplied by reference TRBV2 and TRBJ2-7, is EPEVTQTPSHQVTQMGQEVILRCVPISNHLYFYWYRQILGQKVEFLVSFYNNEISEKSEIFDDQFSVERPDGSNFTLKIRSTKLEDSAMYFCASSVGTISYEQYFGPGTRLTVT.

This rearrangement joins TRBV29-1 to TRBJ2-5; TRBD2 aligns across 11 bases. With 4 bases clipped from V and 0 bases from J, the junction kept 7 bases outside the gene matches. The CDR3 is 16 amino acids. Germline V gene data show CDR1 as SQVTM and CDR2 as ANQGSEA. In nucleotides, the CDR3 is TGCAGCGTTGGGGGAGGACTAGCGGGCCACCAAGAGACCCAGTACTTC. Protein product: CSVGGGLAGHQETQYF.

The chain is built from TRBV4-1 and TRBJ1-2; 10 nucleotides match TRBD1. CDR1 is MGHRA, CDR2 YSYEKL, per germline. This CDR3 is built from 15 residues. V lost 1 base to trimming and J lost 6 bases; unmatched junction nucleotides: 5. DNA of the CDR3: TGCGCCAGCAGCCAAGGGGACAGGGGAAACGATGGCTACACCTTC. Translated: CASSQGDRGNDGYTF.

The rearrangement links TRBV18 to TRBJ2-3; D gene ambiguous. The germline V and J ends were trimmed by 3 bases and 6 bases, with 13 bases remaining between them. The CDR3 has 14 amino acids. Germline CDR1 reads KGHSH; CDR2 reads LQKENI. The CDR3 spells CASSPESLGDTQYF. The CDR3 DNA is TGTGCCAGCTCACCGGAGTCCCTAGGGGATACGCAGTATTTT.

V gene TRBV7-9 combines with J gene TRBJ1-5; TRBD1 aligns across 9 bases. This CDR3 is built from 16 residues. V shed 5 bases and J 4 bases; nucleotides not matched to a gene: 9. CDR1 SEHNR and CDR2 FQNEAQ come from the germline V gene (reference sequence). The DNA of the CDR3 is TGTGCCAGCAGCAAGGGGACAGGGACAGGGAATCAGCCCCAGCATTTT. It encodes CASSKGTGTGNQPQHF.

Only a few counts were recorded for this clone. The chain is built from TRBV19 and TRBJ2-3; 11 nucleotides match TRBD2. This CDR3 contains 16 residues. The germline V gene encodes CDR1 LNHDA and CDR2 SQIVND (reference sequence). With 7 bases clipped from V and 5 bases from J, the junction kept 11 bases outside the gene matches. In nucleotides, the CDR3 is TGTGCCAGTACTTCTCAAACTAGCGGGGGCAGAGATACGCAGTATTTT. Translated, it gives CASTSQTSGGRDTQYF.

The chain joins TRBV4-3 to TRBJ2-7; 8 positions agree with TRBD2. The CDR3 totals 14 residues. Trimming removed 3 bases from V and 4 bases from J; junction bases left unmatched: 5. From germline, CDR1 is LGHNA and CDR2 YSLEER. The CDR3 sequence is CASSHHREGYEQYF. Here the CDR3 DNA reads TGCGCCAGCAGCCACCATCGGGAGGGTTACGAGCAGTACTTC.

V is TRBV9 and J is TRBJ2-2; TRBD2 might be the D (6 bases). Germline loops: CDR1 SGDLS, CDR2 YYNGEE. The CDR3 runs to 17 residues. Trimming pared 0 bases from V and 1 base from J, leaving 13 bases between. This CDR3 reads CASSVGWGLVNTGELFF. CDR3 sequence (DNA): TGTGCCAGCAGCGTAGGTTGGGGACTCGTGAACACCGGGGAGCTGTTTTTT.

The gene calls are TRBV7-9 and TRBJ1-3; 9 bases map to TRBD1. V trimming: 5 bases; J trimming: 7 bases; junction bases outside the gene matches: 6. Germline CDR1 is SEHNR and CDR2 is FQNEAQ (reference sequence). The CDR3 runs to 14 residues. The CDR3 sequence is CASSPGTGTNTIYF. The CDR3, as DNA: TGTGCCAGCAGCCCCGGGACAGGGACGAACACCATATATTTT.

V is TRBV28 and J is TRBJ2-3; TRBD2 agrees at 7 bases. From germline, CDR1 is MDHEN and CDR2 SYDVKM. This CDR3 is built from 16 residues. The junction had 5 bases not matched to a gene; V was cut back by 1 base and J by 1 base. The CDR3 sequence: CASSLSGLGGTDTQYF. The DNA of the CDR3 is TGTGCCAGCAGTTTATCCGGACTAGGCGGCACAGATACGCAGTATTTT.

This clone came up a few times. The CDR3: CASSPRAAYEQYF. CDR3 sequence (DNA): TGTGCCAGTAGTCCAAGGGCCGCCTACGAGCAGTACTTC. V usage is TRBV19 and J usage is TRBJ2-7; unclear D gene. Trimming left V 5 bases short and J 2 bases short, with 10 bases between. This CDR3 spans 13 amino acids. In germline, CDR1 is LNHDA, CDR2 SQIVND (reference sequence). Full variable domain (missing parts from reference TRBV19 and TRBJ2-7): DGGITQSPKYLFRKEGQNVTLSCEQNLNHDAMYWYRQDPGQGLRLIYYSQIVNDFQKGDIAEGYSVSREKKESFPLTVTSAQKNPTAFYLCASSPRAAYEQYFGPGTRLTVT.

CDR3 sequence: CASSRVGGGFTEAFF. The CDR3 region has the DNA TGCGCCAGCAGTAGGGTTGGCGGGGGGTTCACTGAAGCTTTCTTT. The genes are TRBV5-1 and TRBJ1-1, with D perhaps matching TRBD1 (5 bases). V was clipped by 5 bases and J by 4 bases, with 18 bases between them. The CDR3 runs 15 residues. Germline assignment: CDR1 SGHRS and CDR2 YFSETQ.

The chain couples TRBV9 to TRBJ2-3; 7 nucleotides match TRBD1. The germline V gene encodes CDR1 SGDLS and CDR2 YYNGEE. J lost 0 bases, V lost 0 bases, and 4 bases had no gene match. CDR3 length: 16 residues. CDR3 amino acids: CASSVDTGESTDTQYF. CDR3 bases: TGTGCCAGCAGCGTAGATACAGGGGAAAGCACAGATACGCAGTATTTT.

This chain links TRBV7-2 with TRBJ2-5; tentative D call: TRBD2 (5 bases). The length of the CDR3 is 15 residues. With 4 bases removed from V and 4 bases from J, the gap between germline ends came to 16 bases. The germline V gene encodes CDR1 SGHTA and CDR2 FQGNSA. The CDR3 DNA is TGTGCCAGCAGCTCCCGCTCCGGGATGGCAGAGACCCAGTACTTC. This translates into CASSSRSGMAETQYF. Full variable domain (missing parts from reference TRBV7-2 and TRBJ2-5): GAGVSQSPSNKVTEKGKDVELRCDPISGHTALYWYRQSLGQGLEFLIYFQGNSAPDKSGLPSDRFSAERTGGSVSTLTIQRTQQEDSAVYLCASSSRSGMAETQYFGPGTRLLVL.

V gene TRBV7-9 combines with J gene TRBJ1-6; D remains ambiguous. Trimming stripped 6 bases from V and 8 bases from J, with 14 bases between. CDR1 is SEHNR, CDR2 FQNEAQ, per germline (reference sequence). This CDR3 region has 14 residues. The chain's CDR3 is CASRAGLKDSPLHF. CDR3 DNA sequence: TGTGCCAGCAGAGCGGGCCTGAAGGATTCACCCCTCCACTTT.

The rearrangement links TRBV11-2 to TRBJ2-5; the match to TRBD1 covers 10 bases. The CDR3 extends over 16 amino acids. The junction had 8 bases not matched to a gene; V was cut back by 2 bases and J by 5 bases. The V gene's germline CDR1 is SGHAT and CDR2 FQNNGV. CDR3 DNA sequence: TGTGCCAGCAGCTTATATGGACAGGGGGTTGGTGAGACCCAGTACTTC. Protein: CASSLYGQGVGETQYF.

V is TRBV4-1 and J is TRBJ1-1, with 12 bases matching TRBD1. The length of the CDR3 is 16 residues. Trimming removed 4 bases from V and 1 base from J; junction bases left unmatched: 4. The germline V gene encodes CDR1 MGHRA and CDR2 YSYEKL. The CDR3 region is CASSPGQGAKNTEAFF. The CDR3 DNA reads TGCGCCAGCAGCCCGGGACAGGGGGCGAAGAACACTGAAGCTTTCTTT.

The chain recombines TRBV19 with TRBJ1-1; D remains ambiguous. The CDR3 extends over 12 amino acids. Trimming left V 3 bases short and J 3 bases short, with 5 bases between. Germline CDR1 and CDR2: LNHDA and SQIVND (reference sequence). The CDR3 here is CASSMFHTEAFF. The CDR3 nucleotides are TGTGCCAGTAGTATGTTCCACACTGAAGCTTTCTTT. Supplemented by reference TRBV19 and TRBJ1-1, the full variable domain reads DGGITQSPKYLFRKEGQNVTLSCEQNLNHDAMYWYRQDPGQGLRLIYYSQIVNDFQKGDIAEGYSVSREKKESFPLTVTSAQKNPTAFYLCASSMFHTEAFFGQGTRLTVV.

The chain employs TRBV25-1 and TRBJ1-6; the D is unclear. The CDR3 is made up of 11 amino acids. V lost 6 bases to trimming and J lost 6 bases, with 3 bases between them. CDR1 and CDR2 (germline): MGHDK, SYGVNS. DNA of the CDR3: TGTGCCAGCAGGAGTAATTCACCCCTCCACTTT. As protein: CASRSNSPLHF.

The chain couples TRBV6-5 to TRBJ1-2, with D possibly being TRBD1 (6 bases). Between the trimmed V and J ends, which lost 0 bases and 7 bases, there was a span of 12 bases. In germline, CDR1 is MNHEY, CDR2 SVGAGI. This CDR3 comprises 14 residues. This CDR3 reads CASSYSAGQTGYTF. DNA for the CDR3: TGTGCCAGCAGTTACTCCGCTGGACAGACTGGCTACACCTTC.